These 21 T cell receptor beta chains originate from one sample sequenced in a study of vaccination and CD4 T cells after COVID-19. Antigens of these TCRs are unknown. Cultured CD4+ T-cell DNA underwent Oncomine TCR Beta short-read sequencing. In TCRdb, the PCR reads were re-called with MiXCR into one record per CDR3 protein. This table holds approximately 20,000 distinct CDR3 sequences, approximately 50% found once. This sample's treatment: roughly 10-day PBMC culture with coronavirus spike peptide pools or control peptides (ViraFEST assay). The sample was CD4+ T cells from blood, cultured in vitro. Receptors originate from a human donor who had recovered from COVID-19.

The V gene is TRBV21-1, the J gene TRBJ1-4; the DNA was not used to check the table's D call, TRBD1. TRBV21-1 represents a pseudogene. The length of the CDR3 is 15 residues. CDR3 coding DNA: TGTGCCAGCAGCAAAGGGGGACAGTACAATGAAAAACTGTTTTTT. Protein: CASSKGGQYNEKLFF.

V usage is TRBV28 and J usage is TRBJ1-5; 10 nucleotides agree with TRBD1. This CDR3 is built from 15 residues. V lost 2 bases and J lost 5; bases outside the gene matches: 3. Germline CDR1 is MDHEN and CDR2 is SYDVKM. CDR3 region: CASSLGTGEYQPQHF. In nucleotides, the CDR3 is TGTGCCAGCAGTTTAGGGACAGGGGAGTATCAGCCCCAGCATTTT.

The table lists this clonotype with a few counts. J is TRBJ2-3 and V is TRBV20-1; D gene ambiguous. There are 14 residues in the CDR3. Germline values: CDR1 DFQATT, CDR2 SNEGSKA (reference sequence). V was cut by 1 base and J by 4 bases, with 12 bases left in between. The CDR3 reads CSARVGYSPDTQYF. For the CDR3, the DNA is TGCAGTGCTAGAGTTGGGTACAGTCCAGATACGCAGTATTTT.

This clonotype was detected only once. This rearrangement joins TRBV11-3 to TRBJ1-1; D unresolved. Germline-derived CDR1 and CDR2 are SGHNT and YENEEA. Deletions cut 0 bases from V and 5 bases from J, with 13 bases between. This CDR3 has 15 residues. The DNA of the CDR3 is TGTGCCAGCAGCTTAGATTCACGATCCGGGACTGAAGCTTTCTTT. Amino acid sequence: CASSLDSRSGTEAFF.

The CDR3: CASSLSGSPETQYF. The CDR3 DNA is TGCGCCAGCAGCTTGAGTGGGAGTCCAGAGACCCAGTACTTC. The gene calls are TRBV5-1 and TRBJ2-5; TRBD2 might be the D (5 bases). CDR1 and CDR2 (germline): SGHRS, YFSETQ. The CDR3 has 14 amino acids. With 1 base removed from V and 4 bases from J, the gap between germline ends came to 11 bases.

J is TRBJ2-2 and V is TRBV24-1; 8 nucleotides agree with TRBD2. Germline V gene lookup returns CDR1 KGHDR and CDR2 SFDVKD. V gave up 3 bases and J gave up 6 bases; unmatched junction bases: 2. The CDR3 length is 14 residues. CDR3 amino acids: CATSDTGGAGELFF. In DNA form, the CDR3 reads TGTGCCACCAGTGATACCGGGGGGGCCGGGGAGCTGTTTTTT.

In this sample, this clonotype turned up a few times. The chain employs TRBV20-1 and TRBJ2-3; TRBD2 matches at 7 bases. The CDR3 has 14 residues. With V trimmed by 1 base and J by 2 bases, 3 bases remained unmatched. CDR1 and CDR2 from the germline V gene are DFQATT and SNEGSKA (reference sequence). In DNA, the CDR3 is TGCAGTGCTAGAGTCGGGGGGTACACAGATACGCAGTATTTT. Translated: CSARVGGYTDTQYF.

This clonotype was counted between two and nine times. The rearrangement uses TRBV10-2 and TRBJ2-7; 7 bases fit TRBD1. The junction had 5 bases not matched to a gene; V was cut back by 6 bases and J by 3 bases. The CDR3 has 13 residues. CDR1 is WSHSY and CDR2 is SAAADI in the germline V gene. This chain's CDR3 is CASRDRLGYEQYF. As DNA, the CDR3 is TGCGCCAGCAGGGACAGGTTGGGCTACGAGCAGTACTTC.

The chain is built from TRBV7-9 and TRBJ2-1, with 13 bases matching TRBD2. This CDR3 region has 16 residues. Germline V gene sequence: CDR1 SEHNR, CDR2 FQNEAQ (reference sequence). The J segment lost 7 bases and the V segment lost 5 bases, leaving 8 bases of the junction unmatched. CDR3 region: CASSRRLAGGGNEQFF. DNA of the CDR3: TGTGCCAGCAGCAGGCGACTAGCGGGAGGTGGAAATGAGCAGTTCTTC. Full variable domain (rest looked up from reference TRBV7-9 and TRBJ2-1): DTGVSQNPRHKITKRGQNVTFRCDPISEHNRLYWYRQTLGQGPEFLTYFQNEAQLEKSRLLSDRFSAERPKGSFSTLEIQRTEQGDSAMYLCASSRRLAGGGNEQFFGPGTRLTVL.

The chain couples TRBV19 to TRBJ2-3; no reliable D call. Trimming removed 4 bases at V and 4 bases at J, with 21 bases between. The germline gives CDR1 LNHDA, CDR2 SQIVND (reference sequence). CDR3 length: 17 residues. This chain's CDR3 is CASSRASQDWLSDTQYF. DNA of the CDR3: TGTGCCAGTAGTAGGGCTAGTCAGGATTGGCTGTCAGATACGCAGTATTTT.

The J gene is TRBJ2-3, the V gene TRBV6-1, with 9 bases lining up with TRBD1. The CDR3 runs 14 residues. Trimming cost V 1 base and J 4 bases; bases outside gene matches: 0. CDR1 and CDR2 (germline): MNHNS, SASEGT. CDR3 residues: CASSEGQGADTQYF. The CDR3 DNA reads as TGTGCCAGCAGTGAAGGACAGGGGGCAGATACGCAGTATTTT.

This chain connects TRBV5-4 to TRBJ1-2; TRBD1 matches 9 bases. From germline, CDR1 is SGHNT and CDR2 YYREEE (reference sequence). The ends lost 4 bases at V and 8 bases at J; junction bases unmatched: 9. This CDR3 contains 14 residues. CDR3 in DNA: TGTGCCAGCAGCCAATCCGGGACAGGGAAAGGCTACACCTTC. This translates into CASSQSGTGKGYTF.

This clonotype has a handful of counts. The chain carries TRBV4-1 and TRBJ1-1; the D is unclear. The CDR3 extends over 11 amino acids. CDR1 and CDR2 from the germline V gene are MGHRA and YSYEKL. Trimming cost V 8 bases and J 8 bases, with 12 bases left between them. CDR3 in DNA: TGCGCCAGCGGAGGTCGCAGCGAAGCTTTCTTT. Translating gives CASGGRSEAFF.

The chain uses TRBV18 and TRBJ1-2, with 7 bases aligning to TRBD1. This CDR3 has 15 amino acids. The junction had 9 bases not matched to a gene; V was cut back by 4 bases and J by 4 bases. CDR1 is KGHSH and CDR2 is LQKENI in the germline V gene. In DNA, the CDR3 is TGTGCCAGCTCACACGAGACAGGGTCTGGCTATGGCTACACCTTC. Amino acids: CASSHETGSGYGYTF.

This clonotype has a handful of counts. V and J are TRBV7-9 and TRBJ1-2; D ambiguous. Germline lookup yields CDR1 SEHNR and CDR2 FQNEAQ (reference sequence). The CDR3 spans 14 residues. The V end lost 5 bases, the J end lost 2 bases, and 12 bases lay between the germline ends. The CDR3 loop is CASSTSTRNYGYTF. CDR3 nucleotide sequence: TGTGCCAGCAGCACCTCGACAAGGAACTATGGCTACACCTTC.

The chain combines TRBV19 with TRBJ2-3; D is undetermined. The CDR3 runs to 14 residues. Trimming pared 3 bases from V and 0 bases from J, leaving 7 bases between. Germline values: CDR1 LNHDA, CDR2 SQIVND (reference sequence). The CDR3 nucleotides are TGTGCCAGTAGTATGGGTAGCAGCACAGATACGCAGTATTTT. Translated: CASSMGSSTDTQYF.

V gene TRBV27 combines with J gene TRBJ1-6; D is unresolved. Per the germline V gene, CDR1 is MNHEY and CDR2 is SMNVEV (reference sequence). CDR3 length: 15 residues. The V and J ends lost 6 bases and 10 bases respectively, with 19 bases between them. In nucleotides, the CDR3 is TGTGCCAGCAGCTTGGTGATGGAGGATCGATCACCCCTCCACTTT. Amino acid sequence: CASSLVMEDRSPLHF.

The gene calls are TRBV7-2 and TRBJ1-5; D remains ambiguous. Between the trimmed V and J ends, which lost 1 base and 5 bases, there was a span of 6 bases. CDR1 and CDR2 (germline): SGHTA, FQGNSA. CDR3 length equals 13 residues. The CDR3 bases are TGTGCCAGCAGCTTAGAGAGTTATCAGCCCCAGCATTTT. Encoded protein: CASSLESYQPQHF.

The chain carries TRBV6-1 and TRBJ1-2; D perhaps matches TRBD1 (5 bases). Germline V gene sequence: CDR1 MNHNS, CDR2 SASEGT. The V end was cut by 8 bases, the J end by 8 bases, with 15 bases between. This CDR3 contains 12 residues. CDR3: CASSQGRRGYTF. CDR3 sequence (DNA): TGTGCCAGCTCCCAGGGCCGACGGGGCTACACCTTC.

This clonotype was counted between two and nine times. The J gene is TRBJ1-2, the V gene TRBV24-1; D is possibly TRBD1 (5 bases). The germline CDR1 and CDR2 sequences are KGHDR and SFDVKD. CDR3 length: 15 amino acids. Trimming shortened V by 8 bases and J by 7 bases, and 22 bases separated the two germline ends. In nucleotides, the CDR3 is TGTGCCACCACTGGTTGGGGACGGCCCAGGCGTGGCTACACCTTC. As protein: CATTGWGRPRRGYTF.

The CDR3 reads CASSQTVSPPNEQFF. CDR3 nucleotide sequence: TGTGCCAGTAGCCAGACAGTTTCCCCTCCAAATGAGCAGTTCTTC. This sequence joins TRBV19 and TRBJ2-1, with D possibly TRBD1 on 5 matching bases. Germline CDR1 and CDR2: LNHDA and SQIVND (reference sequence). The length of the CDR3 is 15 residues. Trimming removed 6 bases at V and 7 bases at J, with 19 bases between. Together with reference TRBV19 and TRBJ2-1, the CDR3 gives the full variable domain: DGGITQSPKYLFRKEGQNVTLSCEQNLNHDAMYWYRQDPGQGLRLIYYSQIVNDFQKGDIAEGYSVSREKKESFPLTVTSAQKNPTAFYLCASSQTVSPPNEQFFGPGTRLTVL.